The TCR beta chain described here comes from a study of STAT3 mutations in large granular lymphocyte leukemia. Using immunoSEQ multiplex PCR, the repertoire was profiled, and TCRdb retains in-frame clones only, with some absent. The sample consists of 30,000 to 35,000 clones, about 83% of them appearing once. Worth noting for this clone: Its matching antigen is unknown.

Regarding the study as a whole: In T-cell large granular lymphocyte leukemia, about half of patients showed multiple immunodominant subclonotypes.

The CDR3 extends over 16 amino acids. V lost 0 bases, J lost 4 bases, and 15 bases lay in between. Germline V CDR1 and CDR2: WSHSY, SAAADI. V gene TRBV10-2 combines with J gene TRBJ1-2, with a weak D call TRBD1 (6 bases). What was sequenced was peripheral blood mononuclear cells. This receptor was obtained from a woman between 50 and 59 years old with T-cell large granular lymphocyte leukemia. Some clones in this sample may be carry-over from other donors' samples. This CDR3 reads CASSESTWGQSYGYTF. The CDR3, as DNA: TGCGCCAGCAGTGAGTCGACCTGGGGGCAGAGCTATGGCTACACCTTC.